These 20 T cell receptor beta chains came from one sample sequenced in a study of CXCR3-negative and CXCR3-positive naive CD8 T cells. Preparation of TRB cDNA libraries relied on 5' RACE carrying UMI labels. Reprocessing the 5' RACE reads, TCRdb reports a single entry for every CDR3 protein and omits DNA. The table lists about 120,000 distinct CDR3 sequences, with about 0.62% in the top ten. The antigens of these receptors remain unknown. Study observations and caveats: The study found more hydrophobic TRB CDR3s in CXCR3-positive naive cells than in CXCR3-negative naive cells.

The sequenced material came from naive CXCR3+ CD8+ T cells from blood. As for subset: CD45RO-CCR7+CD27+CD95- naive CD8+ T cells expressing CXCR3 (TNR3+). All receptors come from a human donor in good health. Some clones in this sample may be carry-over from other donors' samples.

CDR3 loop: CAISETSGYNEQFF. This chain connects TRBV12-3 or TRBV12-4 to TRBJ2-1; without DNA, the TCRdb call of TRBD2 cannot be checked. This CDR3 spans 14 amino acids.

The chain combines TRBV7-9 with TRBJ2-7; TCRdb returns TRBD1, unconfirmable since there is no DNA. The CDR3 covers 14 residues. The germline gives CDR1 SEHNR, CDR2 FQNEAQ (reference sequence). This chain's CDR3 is CASSLTGWTYEQYF.

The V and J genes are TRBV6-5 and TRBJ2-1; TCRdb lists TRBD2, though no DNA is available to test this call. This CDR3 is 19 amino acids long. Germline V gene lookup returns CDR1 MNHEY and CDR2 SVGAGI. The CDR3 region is CASSYSMSLAGGPADEQFF.

The CDR3 is CSVQGDGNTIYF. The chain employs TRBV29-1 and TRBJ1-3; TCRdb returns TRBD1, unconfirmable since there is no DNA. The CDR3 is 12 amino acids. Per the germline V gene, CDR1 is SQVTM and CDR2 is ANQGSEA.

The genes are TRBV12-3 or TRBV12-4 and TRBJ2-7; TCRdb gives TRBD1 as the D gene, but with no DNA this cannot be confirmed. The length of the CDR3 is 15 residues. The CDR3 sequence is CASSPTGPGTYEQYF.

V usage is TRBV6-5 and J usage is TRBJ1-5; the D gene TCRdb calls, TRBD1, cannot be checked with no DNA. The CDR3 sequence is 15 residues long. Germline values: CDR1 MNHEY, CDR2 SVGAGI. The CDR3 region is CASSYSGGTGQPQHF.

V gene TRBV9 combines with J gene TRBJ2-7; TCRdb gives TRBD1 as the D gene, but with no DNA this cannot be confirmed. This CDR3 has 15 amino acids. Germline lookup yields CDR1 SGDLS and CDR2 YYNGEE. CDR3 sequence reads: CASSVGGQGRDEQYF.

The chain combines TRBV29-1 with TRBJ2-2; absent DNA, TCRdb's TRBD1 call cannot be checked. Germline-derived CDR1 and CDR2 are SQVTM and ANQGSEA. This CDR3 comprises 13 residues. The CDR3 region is CSASRGDTGELFF.

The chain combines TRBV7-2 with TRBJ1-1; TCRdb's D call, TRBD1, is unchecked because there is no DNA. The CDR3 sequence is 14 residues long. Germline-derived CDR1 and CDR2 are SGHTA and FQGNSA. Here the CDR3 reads CASIPHRIDTEAFF.

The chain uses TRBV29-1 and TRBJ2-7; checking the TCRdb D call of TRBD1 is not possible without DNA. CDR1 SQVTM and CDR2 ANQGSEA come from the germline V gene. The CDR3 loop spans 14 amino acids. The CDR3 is CSALFPGEVYEQYF.

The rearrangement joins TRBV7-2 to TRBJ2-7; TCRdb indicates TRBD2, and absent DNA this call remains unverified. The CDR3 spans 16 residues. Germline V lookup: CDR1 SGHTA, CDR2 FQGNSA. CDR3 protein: CASSFYRDPANYEQYF. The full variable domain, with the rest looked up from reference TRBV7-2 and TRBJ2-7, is GAGVSQSPSNKVTEKGKDVELRCDPISGHTALYWYRQSLGQGLEFLIYFQGNSAPDKSGLPSDRFSAERTGGSVSTLTIQRTQQEDSAVYLCASSFYRDPANYEQYFGPGTRLTVT.

The chain's CDR3 is CSARWESYNEQFF. The rearrangement uses TRBV20-1 and TRBJ2-1. This CDR3 is built from 13 residues. Germline CDR1 is DFQATT and CDR2 is SNEGSKA (reference sequence).

This CDR3 reads CASSLAIGMNTEAFF. The chain carries TRBV5-1 and TRBJ1-1. This CDR3 has 15 residues. CDR1 SGHRS and CDR2 YFSETQ come from the germline V gene. Complete variable domain (other parts from reference TRBV5-1 and TRBJ1-1): KAGVTQTPRYLIKTRGQQVTLSCSPISGHRSVSWYQQTPGQGLQFLFEYFSETQRNKGNFPGRFSGRQFSNSRSEMNVSTLELGDSALYLCASSLAIGMNTEAFFGQGTRLTVV.

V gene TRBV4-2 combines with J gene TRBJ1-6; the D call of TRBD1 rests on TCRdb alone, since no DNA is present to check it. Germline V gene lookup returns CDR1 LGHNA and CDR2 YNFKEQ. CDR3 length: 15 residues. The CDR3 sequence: CASSQEGQINSPLHF.

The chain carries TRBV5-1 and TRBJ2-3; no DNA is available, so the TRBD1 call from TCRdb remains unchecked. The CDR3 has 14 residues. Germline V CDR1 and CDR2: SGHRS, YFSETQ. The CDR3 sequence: CASSPDWDVDTQYF.

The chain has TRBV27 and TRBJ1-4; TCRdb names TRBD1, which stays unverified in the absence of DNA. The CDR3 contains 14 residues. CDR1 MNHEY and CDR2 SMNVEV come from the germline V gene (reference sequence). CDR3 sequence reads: CASSSPGRNEKLFF.

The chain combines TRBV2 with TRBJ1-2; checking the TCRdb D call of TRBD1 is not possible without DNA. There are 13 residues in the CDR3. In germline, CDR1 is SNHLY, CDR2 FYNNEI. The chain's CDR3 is CASSGTLVGGYTF.

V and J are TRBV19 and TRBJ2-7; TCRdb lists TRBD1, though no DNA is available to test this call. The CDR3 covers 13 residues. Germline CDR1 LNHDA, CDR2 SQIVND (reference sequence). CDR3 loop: CASIAGTDYEQYF.

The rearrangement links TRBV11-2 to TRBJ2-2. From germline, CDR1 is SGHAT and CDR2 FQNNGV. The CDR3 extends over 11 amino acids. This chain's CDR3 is CASSFGGELFF.

CDR3 amino acids: CASSPGLAGGSPESDTQYF. The chain joins TRBV5-1 to TRBJ2-3; TCRdb designates TRBD2, a call that cannot be tested without DNA. There are 19 residues in the CDR3. Germline CDR1 is SGHRS and CDR2 is YFSETQ. Looking up the rest from reference TRBV5-1 and TRBJ2-3 gives the full variable domain: KAGVTQTPRYLIKTRGQQVTLSCSPISGHRSVSWYQQTPGQGLQFLFEYFSETQRNKGNFPGRFSGRQFSNSRSEMNVSTLELGDSALYLCASSPGLAGGSPESDTQYFGPGTRLTVL.